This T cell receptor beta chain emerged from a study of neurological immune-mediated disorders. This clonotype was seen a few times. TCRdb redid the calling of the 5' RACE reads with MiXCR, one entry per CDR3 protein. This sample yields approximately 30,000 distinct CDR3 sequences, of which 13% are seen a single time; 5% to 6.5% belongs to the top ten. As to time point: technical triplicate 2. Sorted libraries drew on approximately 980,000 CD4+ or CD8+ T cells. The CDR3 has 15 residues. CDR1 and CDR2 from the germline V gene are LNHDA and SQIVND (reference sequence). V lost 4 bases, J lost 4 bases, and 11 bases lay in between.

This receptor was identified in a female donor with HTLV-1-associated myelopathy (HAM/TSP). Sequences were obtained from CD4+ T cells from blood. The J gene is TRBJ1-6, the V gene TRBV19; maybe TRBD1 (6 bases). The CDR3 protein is CASSTPGQYNSPLHF. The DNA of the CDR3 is TGTGCCAGTAGTACCCCGGGACAATATAATTCACCCCTCCACTTT.